This TCR beta chain emerged from a study of shared clonotypes between healthy human individuals (TCRdb year 2020). For the wider study: The cohort comprised two women and three men aged 18 to 49 years. To estimate repertoire size and how much clonotypes are shared between individuals, the study performed deep sequencing of blood TCR repertoires from roughly five healthy adults. Per donor, three plates each were used for CD4 naive and CD4 memory, two for CD8 naive, and one for CD8 memory. Each donor's leukapheresis produced roughly between roughly 0.9 and 9 billion PBMCs. Different laboratories and diverse techniques were used to prepare libraries and sequence TCR repertoires, to increase sequencing depth and limit assay-specific biases.

Using the deep immunoSEQ assay, TCR CDR3 regions were amplified from genomic DNA by multiplex PCR. Extracted genomic DNA from each cell subset was spread evenly across all wells of several immunoSEQ 96-well plates, with each plate serving as a replicate. For sorted subsets, each replicate PCR was loaded with around 220 ng genomic DNA, equivalent to 30,000 to 35,000 T cell genomes. Purified libraries were measured with a Qubit 3.0 fluorometer, size-checked on a Bioanalyzer 2100, and measured again with the KAPA Library Quantification kit. Every immunoSEQ 96-well plate was sequenced on a dedicated single-read 150-cycle Illumina NextSeq 550 flow cell. The source study handled its data this way. Because the immunoSEQ output included only junctional sequences and no quality scores, the filtering could not be the same as the filtering used for full-length reads. Sequences were annotated with PyIR, a Python wrapper for IgBLAST v1.9, using IMGT germline references to assign V/J genes and CDR3. Reads were filtered out if the reads had weak V/J assignments (E-value above 1e-6), no CDR3, stop codons, out-of-frame junctions, or ambiguous translated residues. A V3J clonotype was defined by an identical inferred V gene, J gene, and CDR3 amino acid sequence. To compute the percentage overlap between repertoires, the number of shared unique clonotypes was divided by the size of the smaller repertoire. Repertoire richness was assessed with RTK rarefaction, the Chao1 estimator, and Recon v2.1 estimates of unobserved clonotypes. For all TCRbeta clonotypes obtained by the gDNA method from a few donors, generation probabilities were computed with OLGA. In its TCRdb copy, this immuneACCESS table keeps in-frame sequences only and misses some clones. Where compared with another copy, unresolved V genes explain less than half of these, and the others have no known cause. The DNA gave D and trimming, while V, J and clone size come from that table. In this sample the table shows some 1.1 million clones, 70% to 80% of which occur a single time. The top ten hold roughly 0.82% of the sample.

Measured from the cysteine to the phenylalanine, the CDR3 is 11 residues long. The DNA shown is the 33-base CDR3, in frame from base 1. In the germline V gene, CDR1 corresponds to MNHEY and CDR2 to SVGAGI. V loses 0 bases of germline sequence and J loses 10 bases, and the interval between the two ends is 4 bases. In regard to this clone: What antigen it recognizes has not been identified. One base away there is no much larger clone; base qualities are not given.

Beyond this particular receptor, the publication reports: Only blood was sampled, and tissue TCR repertoires likely differ from those in blood. Higher generation probabilities were observed for clonotypes shared by all four sorted-subset donors than for non-shared clonotypes. Based on pairwise subsampling, the degree of clonotype sharing among donors was expected to be affected by sequencing depth. Rarefaction of sorted-subset datasets indicated incomplete sequencing despite the large sequencing depth. Sharing across a few donors was observed for approximately 5% of naive CD4, over 3% of naive CD8, roughly 2.3% of memory CD4, and 0.4% of memory CD8 clonotypes. The genetic and exposure-history diversity represented was limited by the small number of donors. Larger estimated clonotype richness was generally found for naive subsets than for memory subsets.

Donors were healthy HIV-negative adults with no recently reported acute infections or vaccinations. All donors were Caucasian adults living in Nashville, Tennessee, USA. CD4+ T cells were enriched through magnetic negative selection, after which naive cells were positively selected on CD45RA and the remaining negative fraction served as the memory subset. Blood was obtained by leukapheresis, after which PBMCs were separated by Ficoll-Histopaque density gradient centrifugation and cryopreserved in liquid nitrogen vapor phase. Purity and quantity of every magnetically sorted T cell population were checked by analytical flow cytometry. Genomic DNA was isolated from every sorted fraction and measured by UV absorbance on a Nanodrop 2000c.

The material sequenced was memory CD4+ T cells from PBMCs. Read against the paper, the sample's cell subset or site label means: CD45RA-negative fraction. The source is a man aged 18 to 35 in good health. Some clones in this sample may be carry-over from other donors' samples. In this chain, TRBV6-5 is recombined with TRBJ2-4; the D gene cannot be resolved reliably. The CDR3 region: CASSYSGIQYF. The nucleotides read TGTGCCAGCAGTTACTCTGGAATTCAGTACTTC.